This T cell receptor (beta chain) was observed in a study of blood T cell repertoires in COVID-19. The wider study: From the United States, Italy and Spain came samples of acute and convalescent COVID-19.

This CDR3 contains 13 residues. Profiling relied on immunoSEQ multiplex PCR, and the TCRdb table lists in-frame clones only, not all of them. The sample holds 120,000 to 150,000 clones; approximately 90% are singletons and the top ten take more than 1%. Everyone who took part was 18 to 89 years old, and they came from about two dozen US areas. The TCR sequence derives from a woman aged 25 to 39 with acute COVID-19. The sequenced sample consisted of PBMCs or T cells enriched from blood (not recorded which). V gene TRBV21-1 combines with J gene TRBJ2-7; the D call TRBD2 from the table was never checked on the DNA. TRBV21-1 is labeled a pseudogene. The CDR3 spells CASSKGLAGTGYF. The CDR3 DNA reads TGTGCCAGCAGCAAGGGACTAGCGGGAACGGGATACTTC.